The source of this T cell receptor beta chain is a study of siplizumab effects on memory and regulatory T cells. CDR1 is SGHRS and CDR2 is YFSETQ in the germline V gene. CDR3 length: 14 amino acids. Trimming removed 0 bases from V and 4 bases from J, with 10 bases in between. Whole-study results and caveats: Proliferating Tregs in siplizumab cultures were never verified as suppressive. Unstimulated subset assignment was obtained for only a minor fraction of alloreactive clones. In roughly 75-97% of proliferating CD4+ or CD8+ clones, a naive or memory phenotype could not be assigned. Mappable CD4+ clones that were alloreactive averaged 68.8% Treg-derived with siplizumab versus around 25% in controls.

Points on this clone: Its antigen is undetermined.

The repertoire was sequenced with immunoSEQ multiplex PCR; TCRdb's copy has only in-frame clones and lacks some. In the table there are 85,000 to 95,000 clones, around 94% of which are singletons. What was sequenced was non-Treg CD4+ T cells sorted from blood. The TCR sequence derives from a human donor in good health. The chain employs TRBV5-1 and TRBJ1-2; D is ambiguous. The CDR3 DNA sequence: TGCGCCAGCAGCTTGGAGGTTACGGTCTATGGCTACACCTTC. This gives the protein CASSLEVTVYGYTF.